This record looks at one T cell receptor (beta chain) sequence and its context. Its target antigen remains unknown. Base-call qualities are not available, and no considerably larger clone is one nucleotide away. The data are from a study of blood T cell repertoires in COVID-19 (dated by TCRdb to 2018 to 2021). A note on the overall study: Samples covering the acute and convalescent phases of COVID-19 were provided by collaborators in the United States, Italy and Spain. The material from the prospective study consisted of cDNA or gDNA derived from T cells, B-cell-depleted T cells, or PBMCs. The repertoires were made available in a free public database intended to serve as a resource for research on the immune response to SARS-CoV-2. The samples were drawn from two sources: the first 160 participants of the ongoing ImmuneRACE study, and 1,000 to 1,500 subjects contributed by 6 global collaborators. HLA class I and class II types, where available, came from metadata supplied by the sample provider rather than from assay-based typing. Deeply sampled blood TCRbeta repertoires from subjects exposed to, actively infected with, or recovered from COVID-19 were included in the dataset. Nearly every sample came with metadata listing a de-identified subject ID, COVID-19 status, age in years and sex.

Overall study results and their limits: The amount of clinical and demographic metadata varied by source and participant and was provided uncurated.

Enrolling through a virtual design, the prospective study's participants ranged in age from roughly 18 to 89 years and lived across some 22 United States geographic areas. To assign participants to cohorts, the prospective study relied on clinical history that participants themselves reported in a screening survey and a study questionnaire. Mobile phlebotomists in the prospective study collected whole blood, serum and a nasopharyngeal or oropharyngeal swab from every participant. Prospective study participants could optionally give additional blood draws and questionnaires over an approximately two-month period. Before DNA extraction, blood samples from the prospective study were shipped at room temperature or frozen. The CDR3 spans 13 residues, from the cysteine through the phenylalanine. Solely the CDR3 DNA is kept, with 39 bases framed from the first base. The germline V gene provides CDR1 SQVTM and CDR2 ANQGSEA. Clipping removes 8 bases from V and 2 bases from J, with 6 as the unmatched junction base count.

TCRbeta CDR3 regions were amplified from genomic DNA using the immunoSEQ Assay, a bias-controlled multiplex PCR. The authors' pipeline ran thus. Nucleated cell counts per sample were estimated from amplification of reference gene primers within the assay. To quantify the absolute abundance of each unique TCRbeta CDR3 rearrangement, sequence reads were collapsed and filtered. Productive Simpson clonality was computed per sample as the square root of Simpson's diversity index over productive rearrangements. TCRdb stores this immuneACCESS table with in-frame sequences only. Part of the clones is absent; in the studies checked, under half of the shortfall reflects unresolved V genes, and no reason is known for the rest. V and J calls and clone size are copied from that table; D and trimming were computed from the DNA. In this sample the table shows 200,000 to 250,000 clones, 70% to 90% of which occur a single time. Under 4% of the sample lies in the top ten.

In this chain, TRBV29-1 is recombined with TRBJ1-3, with 7 bases in between that match TRBD1. This receptor was identified in a woman in her thirties or forties with acute COVID-19. The sequenced material came from PBMCs or T cells enriched from blood (not recorded which). CDR3 reads: CSFSGQAGNTIYF. The bases are TGCAGCTTCTCTGGACAGGCTGGAAACACCATATATTTT.